Listed here are 32 T cell receptor beta chains from one sample, sequenced in a study of blood T cell repertoires in COVID-19. Produced via immunoSEQ multiplex PCR; TCRdb's table is partial and in-frame only. The top ten hold roughly a third of the sample, which has 15,000 to 17,000 clones, 70% to 90% seen once. The material sequenced was peripheral blood. The receptors were gathered from a man between 65 and 85 years old in a cohort sampled during active COVID-19.

The rearrangement joins TRBV7-2 to TRBJ2-1; TRBD2 aligns across 15 bases. The CDR3 extends over 18 amino acids. V trimming: 5 bases; J trimming: 9 bases; junction bases outside the gene matches: 14. Germline V gene data show CDR1 as SGHTA and CDR2 as FQGNSA. The DNA of the CDR3 is TGTGCCAGCAGCCCTAGGGGACTAGCGGGAGGAACATATAGTGAGCAGTTCTTC. Protein: CASSPRGLAGGTYSEQFF. Variable domain in full (rest from reference TRBV7-2 and TRBJ2-1): GAGVSQSPSNKVTEKGKDVELRCDPISGHTALYWYRQSLGQGLEFLIYFQGNSAPDKSGLPSDRFSAERTGGSVSTLTIQRTQQEDSAVYLCASSPRGLAGGTYSEQFFGPGTRLTVL.

The chain carries TRBV4-3 and TRBJ1-2; 8 bases fit TRBD1. Trimming took 2 bases from V and 8 from J; bases not matched to a gene: 7. There are 14 residues in the CDR3. In germline, CDR1 is LGHNA, CDR2 YSLEER. The CDR3 nucleotides read TGCGCCAGCAGCCAACAGGGGGCACGAGCCGGCTACACCTTC. Amino acids: CASSQQGARAGYTF.

V usage is TRBV7-2 and J usage is TRBJ1-6; D is undetermined. V was pared by 4 bases and J by 10 bases, with 20 bases between. The CDR3 is 16 amino acids. The germline V gene encodes CDR1 SGHTA and CDR2 FQGNSA. This CDR3 is CASSYKEARFGSPLHF. DNA of the CDR3: TGTGCCAGCAGCTATAAAGAGGCACGCTTCGGCTCACCCCTCCACTTT. Complete variable domain (other parts from reference TRBV7-2 and TRBJ1-6): GAGVSQSPSNKVTEKGKDVELRCDPISGHTALYWYRQSLGQGLEFLIYFQGNSAPDKSGLPSDRFSAERTGGSVSTLTIQRTQQEDSAVYLCASSYKEARFGSPLHFGNGTRLTVT.

V gene TRBV5-1 combines with J gene TRBJ2-5; TRBD2 matches 12 bases. Germline V gene sequence: CDR1 SGHRS, CDR2 YFSETQ. This CDR3 comprises 15 residues. The ends lost 4 bases at V and 4 bases at J; junction bases unmatched: 5. CDR3 sequence (DNA): TGCGCCAGCAGCCCAGGACTAGCGGGAAGAGAGACCCAGTACTTC. It encodes CASSPGLAGRETQYF.

CDR3 amino acids: CASSLLGYRAQTNEKLFF. CDR3 DNA sequence: TGTGCCAGCAGCTTACTAGGATACAGGGCTCAAACTAATGAAAAACTGTTTTTT. The chain carries TRBV7-2 and TRBJ1-4, with D perhaps TRBD1 (6 bases). The germline V gene encodes CDR1 SGHTA and CDR2 FQGNSA. Trimming pared 2 bases from V and 1 base from J, leaving 17 bases between. The CDR3 runs to 18 residues.

The count of this clone is one. The chain employs TRBV28 and TRBJ2-7; 9 nucleotides agree with TRBD1. The length of the CDR3 is 15 residues. The V segment lost 5 bases and the J segment 0 bases; nucleotides outside the gene matches: 5. Looked up from germline, CDR1 is MDHEN and CDR2 is SYDVKM. CDR3 residues: CASSGDRASSYEQYF. As DNA, the CDR3 is TGTGCCAGCAGTGGGGACAGGGCCTCCTCCTACGAGCAGTACTTC.

Comments on this clone: Sequence at one end of the junction differs from germline and may be a read error. V and J are TRBV6-1 and TRBJ2-7, with a tentative D call TRBD1 (5 bases). The CDR3 runs to 12 residues. Looked up from germline, CDR1 is MNHNS and CDR2 is SASEGT. Here the CDR3 DNA reads TGTGCCAGCAGAGAAGACAGTTACGAGCAGTACTTC. It yields the protein CASREDSYEQYF.

J is TRBJ2-7 and V is TRBV5-4; the match to TRBD2 covers 10 bases. The CDR3 extends over 15 amino acids. V lost 5 bases, J lost 0 bases, and 5 bases stayed unmatched. Germline V CDR1 and CDR2: SGHNT, YYREEE (reference sequence). The CDR3 reads CASSASSGSSYEQYF. The CDR3 bases are TGTGCCAGCAGTGCTTCTAGCGGGAGCTCCTACGAGCAGTACTTC.

The chain combines TRBV10-3 with TRBJ2-7; TRBD2 matches 10 bases. From germline, CDR1 is ENHRY and CDR2 SYGVKD. The CDR3 has 13 amino acids. V lost 10 bases and J lost 7; bases outside the gene matches: 10. The CDR3: CATLAGGPQEQYF. Written as DNA, the CDR3 is TGTGCCACCTTAGCGGGAGGACCCCAGGAGCAGTACTTC.

The chain carries TRBV5-4 and TRBJ2-5, with TRBD1 matching over 7 bases. The CDR3 runs 15 residues. The trim removed 4 bases at V and 5 bases at J, leaving 11 bases unmatched. Germline CDR1 reads SGHNT; CDR2 reads YYREEE (reference sequence). The CDR3 DNA reads as TGTGCCAGCAGCAGCAAACAGGGGATCGGGGAGACCCAGTACTTC. It encodes CASSSKQGIGETQYF.

The gene calls are TRBV5-1 and TRBJ2-1, with D perhaps matching TRBD2 (6 bases). Trimming took off 4 bases at V and 0 bases at J, with 11 bases between the two ends. This CDR3 has 15 amino acids. CDR1 and CDR2 from the germline V gene are SGHRS and YFSETQ. In DNA form, the CDR3 reads TGCGCCAGCAGCACCCGACTAGACTCCTACAATGAGCAGTTCTTC. This gives the protein CASSTRLDSYNEQFF.

V gene TRBV4-3 combines with J gene TRBJ1-6; D is undetermined. Germline V gene data show CDR1 as LGHNA and CDR2 as YSLEER. Trimming removed 0 bases from V and 7 bases from J, with 10 bases in between. The CDR3 has 15 residues. The DNA for the CDR3 is TGCGCCAGCAGCCAAGATCCGAGGTTGAATTCACCCCTCCACTTT. It specifies CASSQDPRLNSPLHF.

V and J are TRBV19 and TRBJ2-2, with D maybe TRBD2 (6 bases). Germline V CDR1 and CDR2: LNHDA, SQIVND (reference sequence). Trimming removed 1 base at V and 6 bases at J, with 9 bases between. The CDR3 length is 14 residues. This CDR3 is CASSIVGGAGELFF. DNA of the CDR3: TGTGCCAGTAGTATAGTGGGGGGAGCCGGGGAGCTGTTTTTT.

This clone was recorded a few times. V usage is TRBV9 and J usage is TRBJ1-1; 8 nucleotides align to TRBD1. Germline V lookup: CDR1 SGDLS, CDR2 YYNGEE. The V gene end was trimmed by 4 bases and the J gene end by 1 base; junction bases not matched to a gene: 6. The CDR3 has 15 amino acids. CDR3 amino acids: CASSPQGQANTEAFF. The CDR3 region has the DNA TGTGCCAGCAGCCCCCAGGGACAGGCGAACACTGAAGCTTTCTTT.

The J gene is TRBJ2-1, the V gene TRBV24-1; D unclear. V lost 2 bases and J lost 0, with 10 bases in between. The CDR3 contains 16 residues. Germline assignment: CDR1 KGHDR and CDR2 SFDVKD. The CDR3 spells CATSDSSWSSYNEQFF. For the CDR3, the DNA is TGTGCCACCAGTGATTCTTCGTGGAGCTCCTACAATGAGCAGTTCTTC.

This clone is medium-sized in the sample. The chain recombines TRBV27 with TRBJ1-6, with D uncertain. Per the germline V gene, CDR1 is MNHEY and CDR2 is SMNVEV (reference sequence). CDR3 length: 12 amino acids. Trimming cost V 4 bases and J 7 bases, with 5 bases left between them. CDR3 region: CASSSSNSPLHF. As DNA, the CDR3 is TGTGCCAGCAGTTCTTCCAATTCACCCCTCCACTTT.

The chain joins TRBV27 to TRBJ2-1; TRBD2 aligns across 15 bases. The J segment lost 9 bases and the V segment lost 6 bases, leaving 0 bases of the junction unmatched. This CDR3 region has 13 residues. CDR1 is MNHEY, CDR2 SMNVEV, per germline (reference sequence). CDR3 protein: CASRGLAGGEQFF. Here the CDR3 DNA reads TGTGCCAGCAGGGGACTAGCGGGAGGTGAGCAGTTCTTC.

The rearrangement uses TRBV12-3 or TRBV12-4 and TRBJ2-7; no firm D call. The CDR3 extends over 13 amino acids. V was trimmed by 8 bases and J by 2 bases, leaving 13 bases between them. The CDR3 nucleotides are TGTGCCAGCGGCGAGCTAGTGACCTACGAGCAGTACTTC. Amino acid sequence: CASGELVTYEQYF.

The table lists this clone with a count of one. V and J are TRBV12-5 and TRBJ2-2; 10 nucleotides align to TRBD1. Germline V gives CDR1 LGHNT, CDR2 FRNRAP. V lost 1 base, J lost 2 bases, and 7 bases stayed unmatched. This CDR3 contains 18 residues. DNA of the CDR3: TGTGCTAGTGGTTTGGAGGTTGGGGACAGGGGTAACACCGGGGAGCTGTTTTTT. It yields the protein CASGLEVGDRGNTGELFF. Full variable domain (outside the CDR3, taken from reference TRBV12-5 and TRBJ2-2): DARVTQTPRHKVTEMGQEVTMRCQPILGHNTVFWYRQTMMQGLELLAYFRNRAPLDDSGMPKDRFSAEMPDATLATLKIQPSEPRDSAVYFCASGLEVGDRGNTGELFFGEGSRLTVL.

This clone came up a few times. J is TRBJ2-7 and V is TRBV7-2, with 10 positions matching TRBD2. Germline assignment: CDR1 SGHTA and CDR2 FQGNSA. The CDR3 is made up of 16 amino acids. The V segment lost 7 bases and the J segment 0 bases; nucleotides outside the gene matches: 9. DNA of the CDR3: TGTGCCAGCACCCTCGCCGCTAGCGGGAGCTCCTACGAGCAGTACTTC. This translates into CASTLAASGSSYEQYF.

The CDR3 bases are TGCGCCAGCAGCCAACCTAGCGTTCGCCAAGAGACCCAGTACTTC. Translating it yields CASSQPSVRQETQYF. V usage is TRBV4-1 and J usage is TRBJ2-5; D perhaps matches TRBD2 (6 bases). Germline values: CDR1 MGHRA, CDR2 YSYEKL. Trimming removed 2 bases at V and 1 base at J, with 11 bases between. CDR3 size: 15 residues.

J is TRBJ2-1 and V is TRBV3-1 (or the pseudogene TRBV3-2), with 8 bases fitting TRBD2. The CDR3 runs 15 residues. The V segment lost 0 bases and the J segment 6 bases; nucleotides outside the gene matches: 4. Germline V gene data show CDR1 as LGHDT and CDR2 as YNNKEL (reference sequence). For the CDR3, the DNA is TGTGCCAGCAGCCAAGATCAGGGACTAGTCAATGAGCAGTTCTTC. Its translation is CASSQDQGLVNEQFF.

The rearrangement links TRBV5-1 to TRBJ1-1; 8 nucleotides agree with TRBD1. With V trimmed by 3 bases and J by 5 bases, 6 bases remained unmatched. The CDR3 has 14 amino acids. Germline CDR1 SGHRS, CDR2 YFSETQ. In DNA form, the CDR3 reads TGCGCCAGCAGCTCACAGGGGGTTGAGACTGAAGCTTTCTTT. Protein sequence: CASSSQGVETEAFF.

This chain joins TRBV30 and TRBJ1-5; 8 nucleotides align to TRBD1. J was trimmed by 7 bases and V by 3 bases; bases with no gene match: 8. From germline, CDR1 is GTSNPN and CDR2 SVGIG (reference sequence). This CDR3 has 14 residues. The CDR3 region is CAWSVQGAAQPQHF. CDR3 coding DNA: TGTGCCTGGAGCGTCCAGGGGGCTGCGCAGCCCCAGCATTTT.

This clone showed up just a few times. The CDR3, as DNA: TGTGCCAGCAGTCGAAGCCGGGACAGGGATTCACCCCTCCACTTT. The encoded protein is CASSRSRDRDSPLHF. This chain uses TRBV28 with TRBJ1-6; TRBD1 matches at 9 bases. The germline V gene has CDR1 MDHEN and CDR2 SYDVKM. The CDR3 covers 15 residues. V lost 5 bases and J lost 8; bases outside the gene matches: 7.

The rearrangement joins TRBV5-1 to TRBJ2-1, with D perhaps matching TRBD1 (5 bases). Per the germline V gene, CDR1 is SGHRS and CDR2 is YFSETQ. V lost 2 bases and J lost 6, with 12 bases in between. The CDR3 runs to 14 residues. The CDR3 DNA is TGCGCCAGCAGCTTTCCTAGGGGCGTCAATGAGCAGTTCTTC. Its protein product is CASSFPRGVNEQFF.

The chain couples TRBV25-1 to TRBJ2-2; no definite D call. Germline CDR1 MGHDK, CDR2 SYGVNS. This CDR3 region has 16 residues. V was cut by 3 bases and J by 7 bases, with 18 bases left in between. The CDR3: CASSDTTGRFDGELFF. The CDR3 region has the DNA TGTGCCAGCAGTGACACTACCGGTCGATTTGACGGGGAGCTGTTTTTT.

This rearrangement joins TRBV7-9 to TRBJ2-1; TRBD2 matches 9 bases. The CDR3 covers 15 residues. CDR1 SEHNR and CDR2 FQNEAQ come from the germline V gene (reference sequence). J was trimmed by 4 bases and V by 1 base; bases with no gene match: 2. The DNA for the CDR3 is TGTGCCAGCAGCTTAGGACTAGCGGAATACAATGAGCAGTTCTTC. Protein product: CASSLGLAEYNEQFF. The full variable domain, its missing parts supplied by reference TRBV7-9 and TRBJ2-1, is DTGVSQNPRHKITKRGQNVTFRCDPISEHNRLYWYRQTLGQGPEFLTYFQNEAQLEKSRLLSDRFSAERPKGSFSTLEIQRTEQGDSAMYLCASSLGLAEYNEQFFGPGTRLTVL.

The gene calls are TRBV13 and TRBJ2-3; 15 bases fit TRBD2. V dropped 5 bases and J dropped 2; count of bases not matched to a gene: 5. Germline CDR1 is PRHDT and CDR2 is FYEKMQ (reference sequence). This CDR3 has 17 residues. CDR3 nucleotides: TGTGCCAGCAGCCGCGGACTAGCGGGAGGGTTCACAGATACGCAGTATTTT. It codes for CASSRGLAGGFTDTQYF.

This clone was seen only once. The CDR3 bases are TGTGCCAGCAGCCCTTACGGAGAGGCGGACCAAGAGACCCAGTACTTC. Translation gives CASSPYGEADQETQYF. The rearrangement joins TRBV7-6 to TRBJ2-5; D ambiguous. The CDR3 spans 16 residues. Trimming shortened V by 5 bases and J by 0 bases, and 16 bases separated the two germline ends. Germline V lookup: CDR1 SGHVS, CDR2 FNYEAQ. Drawing the rest from reference TRBV7-6 and TRBJ2-5, the complete variable domain is GAGVSQSPRYKVTKRGQDVALRCDPISGHVSLYWYRQALGQGPEFLTYFNYEAQQDKSGLPNDRFSAERPEGSISTLTIQRTEQRDSAMYRCASSPYGEADQETQYFGPGTRLLVL.

J is TRBJ2-3 and V is TRBV5-5; TRBD2 is a possible D gene (6 bases). In germline, CDR1 is SGHKS, CDR2 YYEKEE (reference sequence). The V and J ends lost 2 bases and 2 bases respectively, with 9 bases between them. This CDR3 spans 14 amino acids. Here the CDR3 DNA reads TGTGCCAGCAGCTTTGGCGGGACCACAGATACGCAGTATTTT. Its translation is CASSFGGTTDTQYF.

The chain couples TRBV7-2 to TRBJ2-5; 8 positions match TRBD2. Germline values: CDR1 SGHTA, CDR2 FQGNSA. CDR3 length: 15 residues. Trimming removed 2 bases from V and 2 bases from J; junction bases left unmatched: 4. CDR3 nucleotides: TGTGCCAGCAGCTTAAGCACTAGCGGACAAGAGACCCAGTACTTC. It codes for CASSLSTSGQETQYF.